The clone carrying this T cell receptor beta chain was recorded a few times. Its antigen remains unknown. TCRdb itself ran the reads through MiXCR, one entry per CDR3 protein. This sample has roughly 160,000 distinct CDR3 sequences; about 22% occur once, and the top ten carry roughly 25%. The source of the sample is a study of T cell repertoires in cytomegalovirus infection. On the study more broadly: CMV infection plus the matching HLA type was flagged by public TCR beta signatures. General study points: CMV-specific HLA-C-restricted TCR beta clonotypes dominated the ex vivo response.

This CDR3 has 14 amino acids. Germline CDR1 is LNHDA and CDR2 is SQIVND (reference sequence). V lost 3 bases, J lost 0 bases, and 9 bases lay in between. The input for sequencing was CD8+ T cells from cultured PBMCs, taken from culture after CMV antigen stimulation. The chain has TRBV19 and TRBJ2-7, with D possibly matching TRBD1 (5 bases). The origin of this receptor is a human donor in good health (CMV status not recorded). Some clones in this sample may be carry-over from other donors' samples. The DNA of the CDR3 is TGTGCCAGTAGTATCGGACAAAACTCCTACGAGCAGTACTTC. Protein product: CASSIGQNSYEQYF.